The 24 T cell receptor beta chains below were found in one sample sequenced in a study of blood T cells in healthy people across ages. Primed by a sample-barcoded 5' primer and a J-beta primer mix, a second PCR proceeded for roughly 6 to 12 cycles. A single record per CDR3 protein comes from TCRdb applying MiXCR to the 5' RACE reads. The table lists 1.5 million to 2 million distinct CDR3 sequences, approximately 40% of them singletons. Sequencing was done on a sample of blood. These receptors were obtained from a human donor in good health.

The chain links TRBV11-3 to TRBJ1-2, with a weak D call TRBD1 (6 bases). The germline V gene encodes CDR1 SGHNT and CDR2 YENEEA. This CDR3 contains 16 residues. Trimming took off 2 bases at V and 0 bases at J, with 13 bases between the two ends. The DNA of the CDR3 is TGTGCCAGCAGCTTACTATCAGGGGACACTAACTATGGCTACACCTTC. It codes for CASSLLSGDTNYGYTF.

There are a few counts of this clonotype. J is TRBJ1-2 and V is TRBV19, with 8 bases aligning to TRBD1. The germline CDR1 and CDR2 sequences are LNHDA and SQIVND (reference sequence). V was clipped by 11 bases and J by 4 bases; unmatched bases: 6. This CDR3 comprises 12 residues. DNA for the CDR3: TGTGCCGGCAGGACAGGGACCTATGGCTACACCTTC. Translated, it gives CAGRTGTYGYTF.

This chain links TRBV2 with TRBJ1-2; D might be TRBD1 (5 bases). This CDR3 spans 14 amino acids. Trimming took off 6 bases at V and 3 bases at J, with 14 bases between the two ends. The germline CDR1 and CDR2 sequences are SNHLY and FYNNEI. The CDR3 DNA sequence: TGTGCCAGCAGGATTGCAAGAGGGGACTATGGCTACACCTTC. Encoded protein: CASRIARGDYGYTF.

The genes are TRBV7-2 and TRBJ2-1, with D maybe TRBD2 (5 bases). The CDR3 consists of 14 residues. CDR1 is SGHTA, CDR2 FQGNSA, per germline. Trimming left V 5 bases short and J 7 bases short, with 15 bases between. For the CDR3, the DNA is TGTGCCAGCAGCGTAAGTTCGGGGTTAAATGAGCAGTTCTTC. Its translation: CASSVSSGLNEQFF.

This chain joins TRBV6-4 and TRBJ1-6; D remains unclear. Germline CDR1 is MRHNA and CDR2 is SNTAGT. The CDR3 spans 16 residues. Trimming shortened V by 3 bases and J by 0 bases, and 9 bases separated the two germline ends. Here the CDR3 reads CASSEQPSSYNSPLHF. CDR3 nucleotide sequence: TGTGCCAGCAGTGAGCAGCCAAGCTCCTATAATTCACCCCTCCACTTT.

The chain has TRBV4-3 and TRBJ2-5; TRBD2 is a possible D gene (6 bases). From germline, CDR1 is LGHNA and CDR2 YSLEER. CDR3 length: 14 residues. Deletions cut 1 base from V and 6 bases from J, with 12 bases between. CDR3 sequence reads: CASSQGAGGQTQYF. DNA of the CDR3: TGCGCCAGCAGCCAAGGAGCGGGCGGCCAGACCCAGTACTTC.

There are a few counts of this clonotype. The CDR3 DNA reads TGTGCCAGCAGCTTACAGGGGGGGCCAGAGACCCAGTACTTC. This sequence encodes CASSLQGGPETQYF. The chain carries TRBV7-6 and TRBJ2-5; D may correspond to TRBD1 or TRBD2 (7 bases each). Between the trimmed V and J ends, which lost 2 bases and 4 bases, there was a span of 11 bases. The germline V gene encodes CDR1 SGHVS and CDR2 FNYEAQ. CDR3 length: 14 residues.

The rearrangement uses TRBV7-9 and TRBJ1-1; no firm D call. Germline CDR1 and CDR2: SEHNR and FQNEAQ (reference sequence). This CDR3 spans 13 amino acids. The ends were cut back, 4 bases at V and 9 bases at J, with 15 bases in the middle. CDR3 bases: TGTGCCAGCAGCTCCCACTCGGATTGGAAAGCTTTCTTT. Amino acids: CASSSHSDWKAFF.

The CDR3 reads CASSSLAGARTDTQYF. CDR3 DNA sequence: TGTGCCAGCAGCAGCTTAGCGGGGGCCCGCACAGATACGCAGTATTTT. The J gene is TRBJ2-3, the V gene TRBV5-5; TRBD2 matches at 9 bases. CDR3 length: 16 amino acids. V lost 4 bases and J lost 1; bases outside the gene matches: 7. Germline CDR1 and CDR2: SGHKS and YYEKEE (reference sequence).

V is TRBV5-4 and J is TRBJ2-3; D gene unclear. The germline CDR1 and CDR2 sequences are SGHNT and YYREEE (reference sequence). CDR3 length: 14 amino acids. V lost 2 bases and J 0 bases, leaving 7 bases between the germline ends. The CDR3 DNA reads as TGTGCCAGCAGCTTTGGCCATAGCACAGATACGCAGTATTTT. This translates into CASSFGHSTDTQYF.

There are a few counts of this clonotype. For the CDR3, the DNA is TGTGCCAGCAGTACCTTAGGACAGGGATCCTCTGAGCAGTTCTTC. Translation gives CASSTLGQGSSEQFF. The V call is TRBV28, the J call TRBJ2-1; 8 bases fit TRBD1. This CDR3 is 15 amino acids long. Trimming removed 5 bases from V and 9 bases from J; junction bases left unmatched: 12. Looked up from germline, CDR1 is MDHEN and CDR2 is SYDVKM.

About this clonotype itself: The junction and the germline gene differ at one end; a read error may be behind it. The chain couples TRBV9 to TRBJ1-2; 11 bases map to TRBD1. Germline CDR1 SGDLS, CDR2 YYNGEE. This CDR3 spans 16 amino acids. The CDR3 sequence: CTSSTHLTGQGDGYTF. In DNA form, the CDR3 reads TGTACCAGCAGCACCCATCTCACGGGACAGGGGGATGGCTACACCTTC. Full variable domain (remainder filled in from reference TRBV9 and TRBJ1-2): DSGVTQTPKHLITATGQRVTLRCSPRSGDLSVYWYQQSLDQGLQFLIQYYNGEERAKGNILERFSAQQFPDLHSELNLSSLELGDSALYFCTSSTHLTGQGDGYTFGSGTRLTVV.

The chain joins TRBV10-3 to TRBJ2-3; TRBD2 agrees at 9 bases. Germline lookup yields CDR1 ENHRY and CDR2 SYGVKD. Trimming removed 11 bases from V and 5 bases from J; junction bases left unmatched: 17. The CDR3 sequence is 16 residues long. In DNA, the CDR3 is TGTGCCGCGTCGAGAGGGGGCAGCGGGGGGCGAGATACGCAGTATTTT. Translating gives CAASRGGSGGRDTQYF.

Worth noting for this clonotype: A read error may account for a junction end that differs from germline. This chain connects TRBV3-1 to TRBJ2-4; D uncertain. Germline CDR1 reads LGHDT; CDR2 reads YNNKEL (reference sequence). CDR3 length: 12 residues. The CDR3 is CASSLKVGIPYF. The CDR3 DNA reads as TGTGCCAGCAGCCTAAAGGTCGGCATTCCGTACTTC.

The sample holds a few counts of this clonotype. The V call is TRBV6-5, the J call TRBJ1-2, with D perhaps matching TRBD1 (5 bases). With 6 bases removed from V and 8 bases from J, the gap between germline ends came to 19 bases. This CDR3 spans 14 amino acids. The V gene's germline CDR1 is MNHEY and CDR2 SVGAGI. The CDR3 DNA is TGTGCCAGCAGATACGCCTTCGGGGCCTTGGGCTACACCTTC. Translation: CASRYAFGALGYTF.

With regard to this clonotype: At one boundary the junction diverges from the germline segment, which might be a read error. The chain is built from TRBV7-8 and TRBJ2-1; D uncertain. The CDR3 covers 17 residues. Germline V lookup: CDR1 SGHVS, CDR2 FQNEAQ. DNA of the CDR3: TGTGCCAGCAGCTTACGAAGAATCAGCGCGGCGACCAATGAGCGGTTCTTC. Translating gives CASSLRRISAATNERFF.

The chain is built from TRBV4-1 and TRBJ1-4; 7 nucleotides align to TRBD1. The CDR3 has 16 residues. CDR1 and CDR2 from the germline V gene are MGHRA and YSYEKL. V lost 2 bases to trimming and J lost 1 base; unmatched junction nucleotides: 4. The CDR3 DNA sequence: TGCGCCAGCAGCCAACCCCGACAGGGAACTAATGAAAAACTGTTTTTT. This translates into CASSQPRQGTNEKLFF.

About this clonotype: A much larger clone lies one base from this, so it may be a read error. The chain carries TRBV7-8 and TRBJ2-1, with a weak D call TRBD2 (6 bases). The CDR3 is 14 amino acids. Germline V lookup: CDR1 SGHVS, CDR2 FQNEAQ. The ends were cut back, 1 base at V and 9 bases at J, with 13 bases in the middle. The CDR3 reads CASSLGRARVEQFF. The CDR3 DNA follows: TGTGCCAGCAGCTTAGGGAGGGCGAGGGTTGAGCAGTTCTTC.

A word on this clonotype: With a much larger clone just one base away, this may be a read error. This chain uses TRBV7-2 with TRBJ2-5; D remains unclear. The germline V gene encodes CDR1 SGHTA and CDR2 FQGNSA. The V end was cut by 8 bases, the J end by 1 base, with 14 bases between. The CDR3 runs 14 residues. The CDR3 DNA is TGTGCCAGCGGCAATCGAGCACTCCAAGAGACCCAGTACTTC. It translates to CASGNRALQETQYF.

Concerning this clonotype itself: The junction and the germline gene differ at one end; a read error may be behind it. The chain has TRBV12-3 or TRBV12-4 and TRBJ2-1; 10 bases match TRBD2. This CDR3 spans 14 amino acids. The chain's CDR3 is CASSSSGGVNERFF. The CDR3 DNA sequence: TGTGCCAGCAGTTCCAGCGGGGGGGTGAATGAGCGGTTCTTC.

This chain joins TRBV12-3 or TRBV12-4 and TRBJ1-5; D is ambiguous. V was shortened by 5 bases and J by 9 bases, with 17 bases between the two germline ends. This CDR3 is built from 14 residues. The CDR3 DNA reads TGTGCCAGCAGTCGCGGACTTTCCCGTGGGCCCCAGCATTTT. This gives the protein CASSRGLSRGPQHF.

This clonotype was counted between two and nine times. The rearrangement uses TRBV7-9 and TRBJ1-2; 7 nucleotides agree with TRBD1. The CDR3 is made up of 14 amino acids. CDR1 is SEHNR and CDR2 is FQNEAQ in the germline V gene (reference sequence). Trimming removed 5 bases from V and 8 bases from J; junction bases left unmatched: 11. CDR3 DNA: TGTGCCAGCAGCCCGGGACAGTCCCGGGACGGCTACACCTTC. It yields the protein CASSPGQSRDGYTF.

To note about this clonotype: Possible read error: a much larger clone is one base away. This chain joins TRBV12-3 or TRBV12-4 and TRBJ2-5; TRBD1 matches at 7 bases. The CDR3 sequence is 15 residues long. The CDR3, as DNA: TGTGCCAGCAGTCTTGCAGGGACAGCCCAAGAGACCCGGTACTTC. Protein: CASSLAGTAQETRYF.

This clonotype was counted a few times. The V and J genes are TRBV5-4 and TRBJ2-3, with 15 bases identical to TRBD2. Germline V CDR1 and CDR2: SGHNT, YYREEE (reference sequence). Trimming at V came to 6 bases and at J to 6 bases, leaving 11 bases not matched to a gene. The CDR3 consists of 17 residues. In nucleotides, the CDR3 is TGTGCCAGCAACCCGGGACTAGCGGGGGGTCAGGGGGATACGCAGTATTTT. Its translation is CASNPGLAGGQGDTQYF.